One and the same sample provided the 15 T cell receptor beta chains below, sequenced in a study of vaccination and CD4 T cells after COVID-19. This sample's treatment: approximately 10-day PBMC culture with coronavirus spike peptide pools or control peptides (ViraFEST assay). No antigen has been identified for these receptors. The Oncomine TCR Beta short-read assay generated sequence data from the DNA of cultured CD4+ T cells. Using its own MiXCR run on the PCR reads, TCRdb lists one record per CDR3 protein. The top ten clones hold around a third of a sample with 12,000 to 15,000 distinct CDR3 sequences, approximately 30% of them seen once. Material: cultured CD4+ T cells from blood. The receptors stem from a human donor with COVID-19.

This chain links TRBV28 with TRBJ1-4; D is undetermined. Germline CDR1 MDHEN, CDR2 SYDVKM. Trimming left V 5 bases short and J 8 bases short, with 15 bases between. The CDR3 spans 14 residues. CDR3 protein: CASSPAGSDEKLFF. CDR3 in DNA: TGTGCCAGCAGTCCCGCCGGGTCGGACGAAAAACTGTTTTTT.

This clonotype was observed a handful of times. The chain joins TRBV10-3 to TRBJ2-1; 8 bases fit TRBD1. Germline CDR1 reads ENHRY; CDR2 reads SYGVKD. This CDR3 has 14 amino acids. V lost 4 bases, J lost 8 bases, and 7 bases stayed unmatched. The CDR3 sequence is CAISVQGGLDEQFF. The CDR3 DNA follows: TGTGCCATCAGTGTACAGGGGGGTTTGGATGAGCAGTTCTTC.

This clonotype appeared a single time. This chain joins TRBV5-1 and TRBJ2-7; 7 nucleotides align to TRBD1. Trimming removed 6 bases from V and 0 bases from J; junction bases left unmatched: 6. The germline V gene encodes CDR1 SGHRS and CDR2 YFSETQ. CDR3 size: 14 residues. The CDR3 sequence: CASKYRGSSYEQYF. The CDR3 DNA sequence: TGCGCCAGCAAATACAGGGGAAGCTCCTACGAGCAGTACTTC.

Notes on this clonotype: A read error may produce the germline difference seen at one junction end. The chain carries TRBV11-3 and TRBJ2-7, with D perhaps TRBD2 (5 bases). The CDR3 has 15 amino acids. Per germline, CDR1 SGHNT and CDR2 YENEEA. The DNA of the CDR3 is TGTACCAGCAGCTTAGGATCGGGGATCCCCTACGAGCAGTACTTC. Protein product: CTSSLGSGIPYEQYF.

The chain carries TRBV2 and TRBJ1-1, with a possible D match to TRBD1 (5 bases). This CDR3 has 14 residues. Deletions cut 1 base from V and 5 bases from J, with 11 bases between. Germline V gene data show CDR1 as SNHLY and CDR2 as FYNNEI. The CDR3 region has the DNA TGTGCCAGCAGTGAAGGGGGGGGGAGAACTGAAGCTTTCTTT. The encoded protein is CASSEGGGRTEAFF.

A few counts support this clonotype. The rearrangement joins TRBV19 to TRBJ1-6; no clear D gene. The CDR3 is 12 residues long. V was cut by 9 bases and J by 4 bases, with 7 bases left in between. The V gene's germline CDR1 is LNHDA and CDR2 SQIVND (reference sequence). The CDR3 here is CASQAYNSPLHF. The DNA of the CDR3 is TGTGCCAGCCAGGCTTATAATTCACCCCTCCACTTT.

This clonotype was seen a few times. This CDR3 is CASSAGIPYEQYF. CDR3 nucleotide sequence: TGTGCCAGCAGTGCTGGGATCCCCTACGAGCAGTACTTC. This chain links TRBV25-1 with TRBJ2-7; no clear D gene. CDR3 length: 13 amino acids. Per the germline V gene, CDR1 is MGHDK and CDR2 is SYGVNS. The ends were cut back, 4 bases at V and 2 bases at J, with 9 bases in the middle.

CDR3 sequence reads: CASSFGTTSPLHF. CDR3 sequence (DNA): TGTGCCAGCAGTTTCGGGACGACGTCTCCCCTCCACTTT. This chain connects TRBV12-3 or TRBV12-4 to TRBJ1-6; maybe TRBD1 (5 bases). This CDR3 has 13 amino acids. The germline V and J ends were trimmed by 3 bases and 13 bases, with 13 bases remaining between them.

The chain uses TRBV20-1 and TRBJ2-3; D uncertain. The germline V gene has CDR1 DFQATT and CDR2 SNEGSKA (reference sequence). CDR3 length: 13 residues. V was pared by 1 base and J by 3 bases, with 8 bases between. The CDR3 protein is CSARGVGTDTQYF. Written as DNA, the CDR3 is TGCAGTGCTAGAGGTGTGGGTACAGATACGCAGTATTTT.

This chain uses TRBV2 with TRBJ1-1; tentative D call: TRBD1 (6 bases). The CDR3 is made up of 13 amino acids. Germline V lookup: CDR1 SNHLY, CDR2 FYNNEI. Trimming took off 5 bases at V and 2 bases at J, with 9 bases between the two ends. CDR3 nucleotides: TGTGCCAGCAGTAACAGGGAAAACACTGAAGCTTTCTTT. Encoded protein: CASSNRENTEAFF.

The genes are TRBV28 and TRBJ2-2; D unclear. V gave up 7 bases and J gave up 6 bases, with 15 bases separating them. This CDR3 has 14 residues. The germline gives CDR1 MDHEN, CDR2 SYDVKM. CDR3 DNA: TGTGCCAGCACGGTCGGCGTCATCCCCGGGGAGCTGTTTTTT. Translated: CASTVGVIPGELFF.

The chain carries TRBV7-8 and TRBJ1-5; TRBD1 might be the D (6 bases). The CDR3 has 16 amino acids. The germline V gene has CDR1 SGHVS and CDR2 FQNEAQ. V shed 0 bases and J shed 2 bases, with 11 bases lying between them. Here the CDR3 reads CASSLAHPGGNQPQHF. CDR3 coding DNA: TGTGCCAGCAGCTTAGCGCATCCAGGGGGCAATCAGCCCCAGCATTTT.

On this clonotype itself: A read error may be the cause here, since a much bigger clone is one base away. This chain uses TRBV20-1 with TRBJ1-5; 12 positions agree with TRBD1. The CDR3 loop spans 19 amino acids. Germline values: CDR1 DFQATT, CDR2 SNEGSKA (reference sequence). Germline trimming cut 2 bases from V and 1 base from J; bases unmatched to any gene: 12. CDR3 sequence reads: CSARNPRDRGRKSNQPQHF. DNA for the CDR3: TGCAGTGCTAGAAATCCTCGGGACAGGGGGCGGAAGAGCAATCAGCCCCAGCATTTT.

By share, this clonotype counts as medium-sized (0.01 to 0.1%). CDR3 sequence: CASSTDGNYGYTF. Written as DNA, the CDR3 is TGTGCCAGCAGTACAGACGGTAACTATGGCTACACCTTC. The V call is TRBV6-1, the J call TRBJ1-2, with D uncertain. This CDR3 is built from 13 residues. Germline V lookup: CDR1 MNHNS, CDR2 SASEGT. Between the trimmed V and J ends, which lost 5 bases and 1 base, there was a span of 8 bases.

About this clonotype itself: The junction departs from the called germline gene at one end, perhaps through a read error. The chain carries TRBV11-3 and TRBJ2-3; D not certain. The germline CDR1 and CDR2 sequences are SGHNT and YENEEA. The CDR3 consists of 11 residues. CDR3 sequence: CASGFTDTQYF. The DNA of the CDR3 is TGTGCCAGCGGCTTCACAGATACGCAGTATTTT.